The present TCR beta chain was sequenced within a study of technical replicates of blood from a handful of donors. Profiling relied on immunoSEQ multiplex PCR, and the TCRdb table lists in-frame clones only, not all of them. The sample has approximately 49,000 clones, about 90% seen once; the top ten hold less than 5%. Germline CDR1 is SGHDN and CDR2 is FVKESK. CDR3 length: 15 residues. V was clipped by 0 bases and J by 3 bases, with 12 bases between them. The V gene is TRBV14, the J gene TRBJ2-7; D is possibly TRBD2 (5 bases). The sample taken for sequencing was PBMCs. This sequence was found in a human donor in good health. Some clones in this sample may be carry-over from other donors' samples. The CDR3 sequence is CASSQDLLVDYEQYF. The CDR3 coding sequence is TGTGCCAGCAGCCAAGATTTACTAGTTGACTACGAGCAGTACTTC.